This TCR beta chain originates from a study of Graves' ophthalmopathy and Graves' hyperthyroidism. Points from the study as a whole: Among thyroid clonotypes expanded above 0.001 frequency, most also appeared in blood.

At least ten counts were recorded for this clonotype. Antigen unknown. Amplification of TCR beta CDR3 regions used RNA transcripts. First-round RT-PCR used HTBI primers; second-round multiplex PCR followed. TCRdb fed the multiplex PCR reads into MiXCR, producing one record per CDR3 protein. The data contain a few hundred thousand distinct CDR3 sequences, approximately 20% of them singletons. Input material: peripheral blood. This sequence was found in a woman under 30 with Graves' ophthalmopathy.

As DNA, the CDR3 is TGCGCCAGCAGCCCGTCCCAGGGGGCTCAGCCCCAGCATTTT. Residues: CASSPSQGAQPQHF. The chain combines TRBV5-1 with TRBJ1-5; TRBD1 aligns across 8 bases. CDR3 length equals 14 residues. In germline, CDR1 is SGHRS, CDR2 YFSETQ. V gave up 4 bases and J gave up 6 bases; unmatched junction bases: 6.